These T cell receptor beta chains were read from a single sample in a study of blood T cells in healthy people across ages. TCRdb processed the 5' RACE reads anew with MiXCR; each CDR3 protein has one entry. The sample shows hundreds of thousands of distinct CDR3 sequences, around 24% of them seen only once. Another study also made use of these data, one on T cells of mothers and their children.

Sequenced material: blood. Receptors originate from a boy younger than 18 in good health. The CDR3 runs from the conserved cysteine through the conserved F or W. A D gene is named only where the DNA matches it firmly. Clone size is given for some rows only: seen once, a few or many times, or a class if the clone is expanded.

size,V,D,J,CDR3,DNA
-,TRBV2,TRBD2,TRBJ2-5,CASRAGTSDGETQYF,TGTGCCAGCAGGGCCGGGACTAGCGACGGTGAGACCCAGTACTTC
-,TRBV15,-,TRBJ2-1,CATSRGLPSSYNEQFF,TGTGCCACCAGCAGAGGACTCCCGAGCTCCTACAATGAGCAGTTCTTC
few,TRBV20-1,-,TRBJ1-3,CSARPDTSVGNTIYF,TGCAGTGCTAGACCTGATACCTCGGTTGGAAACACCATATATTTT
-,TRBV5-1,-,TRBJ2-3,CASSFRSERDTQYF,TGCGCCAGCAGCTTTCGGTCAGAGAGAGATACGCAGTATTTT
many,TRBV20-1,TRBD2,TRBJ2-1,CSARGGLYNEQFF,TGCAGTGCCCGGGGGGGGCTTTACAATGAGCAGTTCTTC
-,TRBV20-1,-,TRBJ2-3,CSATGGPNTDTQYF,TGCAGTGCTACCGGTGGACCAAACACAGATACGCAGTATTTT
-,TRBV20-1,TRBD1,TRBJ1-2,CSAKTTGDEDGYTF,TGCAGTGCTAAAACGACAGGGGACGAGGATGGCTACACCTTC
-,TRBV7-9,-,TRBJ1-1,CASSPRAVGEAFF,TGTGCCAGCAGCCCGAGGGCGGTGGGTGAAGCTTTCTTT
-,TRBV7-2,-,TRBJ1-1,CASSLEGLLNTEAFF,TGTGCCAGCAGCTTAGAGGGACTGTTGAACACTGAAGCTTTCTTT
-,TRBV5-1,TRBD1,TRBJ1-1,CASSRQGESTEAFF,TGCGCCAGCAGCCGCCAGGGGGAGAGCACTGAAGCTTTCTTT
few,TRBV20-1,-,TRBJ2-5,CSAPRPAGETQYF,TGCAGTGCGCCGAGGCCGGCGGGGGAGACCCAGTACTTC
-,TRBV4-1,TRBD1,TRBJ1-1,CASSQATGVSEAFF,TGCGCCAGCAGCCAAGCAACAGGGGTGAGTGAAGCTTTCTTT
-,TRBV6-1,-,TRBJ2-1,CASRESGARYNEQFF,TGTGCCAGCAGAGAGTCAGGGGCTAGATACAATGAGCAGTTCTTC
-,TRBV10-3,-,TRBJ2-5,CAISESGAVETQYF,TGTGCCATCAGTGAGTCGGGGGCGGTGGAGACCCAGTACTTC
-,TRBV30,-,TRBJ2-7,CAWSPLRRSYEQYF,TGTGCCTGGAGTCCTCTCCGGAGGTCCTACGAGCAGTACTTC
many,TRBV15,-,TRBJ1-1,CATSRDRGMNTEAFF,TGTGCCACCAGCAGAGATCGCGGGATGAACACTGAAGCTTTCTTT
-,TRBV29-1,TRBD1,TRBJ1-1,CSVDTGGTEAFF,TGCAGCGTAGACACAGGGGGCACTGAAGCTTTCTTT
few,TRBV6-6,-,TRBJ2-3,CATGSWGTDTQYF,TGTGCCACCGGCTCCTGGGGCACAGATACGCAGTATTTT
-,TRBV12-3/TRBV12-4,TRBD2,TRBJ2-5,CASSSLRGSGGGQTQYF,TGTGCCAGCAGTTCCCTCCGGGGCAGCGGGGGCGGACAGACCCAGTACTTC
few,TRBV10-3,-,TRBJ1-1,CAISVGASEAFF,TGTGCCATCAGCGTAGGGGCCAGCGAAGCTTTCTTT
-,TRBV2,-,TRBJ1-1,CASSEDVNTEAFF,TGTGCCAGCAGTGAAGATGTAAACACTGAAGCTTTCTTT
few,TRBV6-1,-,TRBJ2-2,CASSERGANTGELFF,TGTGCCAGCAGTGAGCGAGGAGCTAACACCGGGGAGCTGTTTTTT
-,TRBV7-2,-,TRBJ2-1,CASSLEVGRDNEQFF,TGTGCCAGCAGCTTAGAGGTGGGGCGGGACAATGAGCAGTTCTTC
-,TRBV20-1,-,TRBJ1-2,CSARKRGGNSNYGYTF,TGCAGTGCCCGTAAGAGGGGAGGGAATAGTAACTATGGCTACACCTTC
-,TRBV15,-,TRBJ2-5,CATSRGRSQETQYF,TGTGCCACCAGCAGGGGTAGAAGTCAAGAGACCCAGTACTTC
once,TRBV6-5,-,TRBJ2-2,CASRQGGATGELFF,TGTGCCAGCAGACAGGGTGGGGCGACCGGGGAGCTGTTTTTT